The 32 T cell receptor beta chains in this list originate from one sample, sequenced in a study of technical replicates of blood from four donors. Sequencing used immunoSEQ multiplex PCR; TCRdb keeps in-frame clones, though not all of them. This sample carries fewer than 90,000 clones, roughly 96% of them seen once, and the ten largest clones take around 0.2%. Sequencing was carried out using T cells isolated from PBMCs. These TCRs come from a human donor in good health.

This clone has only one observation. This chain joins TRBV9 and TRBJ2-7, with D perhaps TRBD1 (5 bases). Trimming shortened V by 4 bases and J by 5 bases, and 22 bases separated the two germline ends. Looked up from germline, CDR1 is SGDLS and CDR2 is YYNGEE. The CDR3 covers 16 residues. This CDR3 reads CASSPYPKGKVHEQYF. CDR3 bases: TGTGCCAGCAGCCCATACCCGAAGGGGAAAGTTCACGAGCAGTACTTC. The whole variable domain, remainder taken from reference TRBV9 and TRBJ2-7, is DSGVTQTPKHLITATGQRVTLRCSPRSGDLSVYWYQQSLDQGLQFLIQYYNGEERAKGNILERFSAQQFPDLHSELNLSSLELGDSALYFCASSPYPKGKVHEQYFGPGTRLTVT.

The gene calls are TRBV14 and TRBJ2-3; D gene uncertain. This CDR3 is built from 14 residues. V dropped 3 bases and J dropped 4 bases, with 11 bases sitting between them. Germline CDR1 reads SGHDN; CDR2 reads FVKESK. The CDR3 nucleotides read TGTGCCAGCAGCCAGAAGATAGTTTCAGATACGCAGTATTTT. It encodes CASSQKIVSDTQYF.

The CDR3 loop is CASSDSRGSAYNEQFF. The CDR3 DNA sequence: TGTGCCAGCAGTGACTCGCGGGGGAGCGCCTACAATGAGCAGTTCTTC. The chain links TRBV6-4 to TRBJ2-1, with TRBD2 matching 7 bases. This CDR3 comprises 16 residues. Germline CDR1 reads MRHNA; CDR2 reads SNTAGT. V lost 0 bases, J lost 2 bases, and 4 bases stayed unmatched.

The CDR3 coding sequence is TGTGCCAGCAGTTTATTCTACAGGGGGCTCTACGAGCAGTACTTC. It yields the protein CASSLFYRGLYEQYF. V gene TRBV27 combines with J gene TRBJ2-7; 9 positions agree with TRBD1. Germline CDR1 reads MNHEY; CDR2 reads SMNVEV (reference sequence). Trimming took 1 base from V and 3 from J; bases not matched to a gene: 4. This CDR3 is built from 15 residues.

The chain has TRBV6-5 and TRBJ2-3; 12 nucleotides line up with TRBD2. This CDR3 is built from 16 residues. CDR1 and CDR2 (germline): MNHEY, SVGAGI. With V trimmed by 4 bases and J by 1 base, 3 bases remained unmatched. CDR3 DNA sequence: TGTGCCAGCAGTTCCCTAGCGGGAGGGGGCACAGATACGCAGTATTTT. Protein: CASSSLAGGGTDTQYF.

V and J are TRBV28 and TRBJ1-5; D is unclear. Trimming left V 3 bases short and J 7 bases short, with 13 bases between. Germline assignment: CDR1 MDHEN and CDR2 SYDVKM. The CDR3 contains 14 residues. The CDR3 DNA reads as TGTGCCAGCAGTTTTATTCAGGAACCCCAGCCCCAGCATTTT. It codes for CASSFIQEPQPQHF.

This rearrangement joins TRBV4-2 to TRBJ1-5, with D maybe TRBD1 (5 bases). V was clipped by 0 bases and J by 4 bases, with 10 bases between them. Germline V lookup: CDR1 LGHNA, CDR2 YNFKEQ. The CDR3 is 15 amino acids. The CDR3 DNA follows: TGTGCCAGCAGCCAAGATGGACGGGGGAATCAGCCCCAGCATTTT. Amino acids: CASSQDGRGNQPQHF.

The chain joins TRBV30 to TRBJ1-1; D call uncertain. Per the germline V gene, CDR1 is GTSNPN and CDR2 is SVGIG (reference sequence). V was pared by 0 bases and J by 8 bases, with 13 bases between. The CDR3 is 13 amino acids. The CDR3 sequence: CAWSVRVRLEAFF. The DNA for the CDR3 is TGTGCCTGGAGTGTACGGGTTAGGTTGGAAGCTTTCTTT.

The sample holds one count of this clone. The chain uses TRBV5-1 and TRBJ2-1; maybe TRBD1 (6 bases). The V and J ends lost 0 bases and 7 bases respectively, with 17 bases between them. Per germline, CDR1 SGHRS and CDR2 YFSETQ. There are 16 residues in the CDR3. This chain's CDR3 is CASSLAIGGEGNEQFF. Written as DNA, the CDR3 is TGCGCCAGCAGCTTGGCCATTGGGGGCGAAGGTAATGAGCAGTTCTTC.

The chain recombines TRBV27 with TRBJ2-1; D is ambiguous. Per germline, CDR1 MNHEY and CDR2 SMNVEV (reference sequence). V was shortened by 2 bases and J by 5 bases, with 7 bases between the two germline ends. The CDR3 is 13 residues long. The CDR3 nucleotides read TGTGCCAGCAGTTTAATTCCCAACAATGAGCAGTTCTTC. This encodes CASSLIPNNEQFF.

This chain links TRBV30 with TRBJ1-2, with TRBD1 matching over 7 bases. The CDR3 is made up of 13 amino acids. The trim removed 5 bases at V and 3 bases at J, leaving 6 bases unmatched. Germline V gene data show CDR1 as GTSNPN and CDR2 as SVGIG (reference sequence). The CDR3 region is CAWAGQDDYGYTF. CDR3 nucleotide sequence: TGTGCCTGGGCTGGACAGGACGACTATGGCTACACCTTC. Variable domain in full (rest from reference TRBV30 and TRBJ1-2): SQTIHQWPATLVQPVGSPLSLECTVEGTSNPNLYWYRQAAGRGLQLLFYSVGIGQISSEVPQNLSASRPQDRQFILSSKKLLLSDSGFYLCAWAGQDDYGYTFGSGTRLTVV.

The genes are TRBV19 and TRBJ2-1; TRBD2 might be the D (5 bases). V was clipped by 6 bases and J by 5 bases, with 17 bases between them. This CDR3 comprises 15 residues. Germline V gene data show CDR1 as LNHDA and CDR2 as SQIVND (reference sequence). The CDR3 loop is CASSRRRSINNEQFF. CDR3 nucleotides: TGTGCCAGTAGCAGAAGGAGGTCTATTAACAATGAGCAGTTCTTC.

V usage is TRBV5-4 and J usage is TRBJ2-3; TRBD2 agrees at 7 bases. Germline CDR1 is SGHNT and CDR2 is YYREEE (reference sequence). With 0 bases clipped from V and 6 bases from J, the junction kept 7 bases outside the gene matches. The CDR3 covers 15 residues. The CDR3, as DNA: TGTGCCAGCAGCTTGGAGCAGCGGGGTAGGGATACGCAGTATTTT. Amino acid sequence: CASSLEQRGRDTQYF.

The chain joins TRBV30 to TRBJ1-6, with a weak D call TRBD1 (5 bases). Looked up from germline, CDR1 is GTSNPN and CDR2 is SVGIG (reference sequence). This CDR3 is built from 14 residues. Trimming took off 0 bases at V and 6 bases at J, with 9 bases between the two ends. In nucleotides, the CDR3 is TGTGCCTGGAGTGTAGCCGGGGGTAATTCACCCCTCCACTTT. This gives the protein CAWSVAGGNSPLHF.

The chain links TRBV29-1 to TRBJ2-7, with D possibly TRBD1 on 6 matching bases. The ends were cut back, 4 bases at V and 2 bases at J, with 15 bases in the middle. The CDR3 extends over 14 amino acids. Germline V gene data show CDR1 as SQVTM and CDR2 as ANQGSEA. In nucleotides, the CDR3 is TGCAGCGTTGTGGTCCTAGGGGGACCCTACGAGCAGTACTTC. It encodes CSVVVLGGPYEQYF.

The J gene is TRBJ2-7, the V gene TRBV28; a weak D match, TRBD1 (6 bases). The CDR3 is 13 residues long. Trimming removed 6 bases from V and 6 bases from J, with 15 bases in between. Germline values: CDR1 MDHEN, CDR2 SYDVKM. CDR3 region: CASRKTGRGEQYF. DNA for the CDR3: TGTGCCAGCAGAAAGACAGGTCGGGGCGAGCAGTACTTC.

This chain connects TRBV5-1 to TRBJ1-5; the D gene is possibly TRBD1 (5 bases). The CDR3 extends over 13 amino acids. V gave up 9 bases and J gave up 6 bases, with 16 bases separating them. CDR1 and CDR2 from the germline V gene are SGHRS and YFSETQ. The CDR3 reads CANPGAKIQPQHF. CDR3 nucleotide sequence: TGCGCCAACCCTGGGGCGAAAATTCAGCCCCAGCATTTT.

V and J are TRBV28 and TRBJ2-7, with a possible D match to TRBD2 (5 bases). V was shortened by 7 bases and J by 3 bases, with 10 bases between the two germline ends. Germline V gene lookup returns CDR1 MDHEN and CDR2 SYDVKM. The length of the CDR3 is 12 residues. The CDR3 DNA reads as TGTGCCAGCAATGAGGGTTTCTACGAGCAGTACTTC. Translated: CASNEGFYEQYF.

This clone was detected only once. The V and J genes are TRBV7-8 and TRBJ1-5; 7 bases fit TRBD1. The CDR3 has 17 amino acids. V was clipped by 4 bases and J by 2 bases; unmatched bases: 11. Germline CDR1 and CDR2: SGHVS and FQNEAQ. This CDR3 is CASSSTQGGRGNQPQHF. CDR3 nucleotides: TGTGCCAGCAGCTCAACCCAGGGGGGAAGGGGCAATCAGCCCCAGCATTTT.

This chain uses TRBV5-4 with TRBJ2-7; maybe TRBD2 (6 bases). The CDR3 spans 17 residues. Looked up from germline, CDR1 is SGHNT and CDR2 is YYREEE (reference sequence). Trimming pared 4 bases from V and 2 bases from J, leaving 22 bases between. CDR3 coding DNA: TGTGCCAGCAGCCCCAAGGGGATGGGGGGACGAACCTACGAGCAGTACTTC. Its translation is CASSPKGMGGRTYEQYF.

The chain links TRBV19 to TRBJ1-2; perhaps TRBD1 as D (6 bases). Germline CDR1 reads LNHDA; CDR2 reads SQIVND (reference sequence). The CDR3 consists of 13 residues. V lost 2 bases and J lost 8, with 12 bases in between. This CDR3 is CASSISGADGYTF. The CDR3 DNA follows: TGTGCCAGTAGTATATCAGGGGCTGACGGCTACACCTTC.

The chain employs TRBV5-1 and TRBJ2-3; 12 bases match TRBD2. V dropped 0 bases and J dropped 1; count of bases not matched to a gene: 9. Looked up from germline, CDR1 is SGHRS and CDR2 is YFSETQ. The CDR3 has 19 residues. CDR3 region: CASSLALAGGTFGTDTQYF. CDR3 DNA sequence: TGCGCCAGCAGCTTGGCCCTAGCGGGAGGGACTTTCGGCACAGATACGCAGTATTTT.

This chain connects TRBV7-9 to TRBJ1-5; D gene ambiguous. This CDR3 region has 13 residues. From germline, CDR1 is SEHNR and CDR2 FQNEAQ (reference sequence). V gave up 5 bases and J gave up 4 bases, with 9 bases separating them. DNA of the CDR3: TGTGCCAGCAGCGTCACCGGTAATCAGCCCCAGCATTTT. Its translation is CASSVTGNQPQHF.

The chain recombines TRBV7-9 with TRBJ2-7; D possibly corresponds to TRBD2 (6 bases). The CDR3 contains 14 residues. Trimming left V 5 bases short and J 6 bases short, with 17 bases between. Germline lookup yields CDR1 SEHNR and CDR2 FQNEAQ (reference sequence). CDR3 sequence (DNA): TGTGCCAGCAGCGCAGTTAGCGGAAATGGCGAGCAGTACTTC. Translating it yields CASSAVSGNGEQYF.

The chain joins TRBV28 to TRBJ1-2; no clear D. Trimming stripped 4 bases from V and 5 bases from J, with 11 bases between. Germline values: CDR1 MDHEN, CDR2 SYDVKM. The CDR3 length is 13 residues. The CDR3 is CASSSGWQYGYTF. CDR3 in DNA: TGTGCCAGCAGTTCGGGGTGGCAGTATGGCTACACCTTC.

This clone showed up just once. The chain employs TRBV5-1 and TRBJ1-1; the D gene is possibly TRBD1 (5 bases). The CDR3 consists of 17 residues. Germline V gives CDR1 SGHRS, CDR2 YFSETQ. With 0 bases removed from V and 2 bases from J, the gap between germline ends came to 17 bases. This CDR3 reads CASSLGGVSALNTEAFF. The CDR3 DNA reads as TGCGCCAGCAGCTTGGGGGGGGTGAGTGCCCTAAACACTGAAGCTTTCTTT.

The chain links TRBV13 to TRBJ2-3, with a tentative D call TRBD1 (5 bases). Germline V gene data show CDR1 as PRHDT and CDR2 as FYEKMQ (reference sequence). V shed 3 bases and J shed 2 bases, with 15 bases lying between them. The CDR3 has 16 amino acids. The CDR3 reads CASSFDPQGNTDTQYF. CDR3 in DNA: TGTGCCAGCAGCTTCGACCCGCAGGGTAACACAGATACGCAGTATTTT. The variable domain in full, with the rest retrieved from reference TRBV13 and TRBJ2-3, is AAGVIQSPRHLIKEKRETATLKCYPIPRHDTVYWYQQGPGQDPQFLISFYEKMQSDKGSIPDRFSAQQFSDYHSELNMSSLELGDSALYFCASSFDPQGNTDTQYFGPGTRLTVL.

In this sample, this clone turned up once. The chain is built from TRBV5-1 and TRBJ1-3; tentatively, D is TRBD1 (5 bases). This CDR3 has 13 residues. Trimming removed 4 bases at V and 11 bases at J, with 16 bases between. The V gene's germline CDR1 is SGHRS and CDR2 YFSETQ. CDR3 coding DNA: TGCGCCAGCAGCAAAGGGGAACAAGCCGCCATATATTTT. As protein: CASSKGEQAAIYF.

CDR3 protein: CASSSPGTSGRGYEQYF. The DNA for the CDR3 is TGTGCCAGCAGCTCCCCTGGGACTAGCGGGAGAGGGTACGAGCAGTACTTC. The J gene is TRBJ2-7, the V gene TRBV5-4, with TRBD2 matching 14 bases. Trimming took 3 bases from V and 4 from J; bases not matched to a gene: 9. Germline loops: CDR1 SGHNT, CDR2 YYREEE (reference sequence). The CDR3 is made up of 17 amino acids. The whole variable domain, filled in from reference TRBV5-4 and TRBJ2-7, reads ETGVTQSPTHLIKTRGQQVTLRCSSQSGHNTVSWYQQALGQGPQFIFQYYREEENGRGNFPPRFSGLQFPNYSSELNVNALELDDSALYLCASSSPGTSGRGYEQYFGPGTRLTVT.

V and J are TRBV6-4 and TRBJ1-2; 11 nucleotides agree with TRBD1. CDR3 length: 14 residues. J gave up 4 bases and V 3 bases, and 1 base lay outside the gene matches. CDR1 is MRHNA and CDR2 is SNTAGT in the germline V gene. The CDR3 coding sequence is TGTGCCAGCAGTGAAGGGACAGGGGGCTATGGCTACACCTTC. It translates to CASSEGTGGYGYTF.

This chain joins TRBV6-1 and TRBJ2-3; no definite D call. The CDR3 has 12 amino acids. Trimming left V 2 bases short and J 4 bases short, with 4 bases between. CDR1 is MNHNS, CDR2 SASEGT, per germline. CDR3 loop: CASSEYPDTQYF. The DNA of the CDR3 is TGTGCCAGCAGTGAATATCCAGATACGCAGTATTTT.

This chain links TRBV7-3 with TRBJ1-1; D is uncertain. There are 13 residues in the CDR3. Trimming shortened V by 3 bases and J by 0 bases, and 5 bases separated the two germline ends. In germline, CDR1 is SGHTA, CDR2 FQGTGA. The CDR3: CASSFSVNTEAFF. CDR3 sequence (DNA): TGTGCCAGCAGCTTTAGTGTGAACACTGAAGCTTTCTTT.